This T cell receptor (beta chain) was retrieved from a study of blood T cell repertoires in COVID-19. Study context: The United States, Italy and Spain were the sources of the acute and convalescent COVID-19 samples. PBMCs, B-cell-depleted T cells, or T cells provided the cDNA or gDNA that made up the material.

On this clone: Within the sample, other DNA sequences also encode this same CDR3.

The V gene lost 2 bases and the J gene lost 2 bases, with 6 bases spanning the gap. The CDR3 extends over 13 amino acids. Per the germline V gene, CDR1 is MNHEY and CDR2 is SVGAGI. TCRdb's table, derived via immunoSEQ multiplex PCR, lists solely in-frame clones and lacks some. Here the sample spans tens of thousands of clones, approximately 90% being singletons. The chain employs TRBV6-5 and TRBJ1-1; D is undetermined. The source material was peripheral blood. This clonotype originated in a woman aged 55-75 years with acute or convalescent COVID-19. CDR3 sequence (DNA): TGTGCCAGCAGTTACCGGGGAAACACTGAAGCTTTCTTT. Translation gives CASSYRGNTEAFF.